The 8 T cell receptor beta chains reported below all come from one sample, sequenced in a study of immune cell composition in non-small cell lung cancer. Method: immunoSEQ multiplex PCR; TCRdb's copy keeps in-frame clones and lacks some. This sample carries around 2,900 clones, over 60% of them seen once, and the ten largest clones take under 4.5%. Sample: lung tumor tissue. These receptor sequences come from a human donor with non-small cell lung cancer.

This rearrangement joins TRBV19 to TRBJ1-2; D is possibly TRBD1 (5 bases). Germline CDR1 is LNHDA and CDR2 is SQIVND (reference sequence). The CDR3 runs to 13 residues. V was cut by 3 bases and J by 8 bases, with 13 bases left in between. Here the CDR3 reads CASSILGDRGYTF. The CDR3 DNA follows: TGTGCCAGTAGTATCCTAGGGGATCGGGGCTACACCTTC.

This clone came up a few times. The chain is built from TRBV18 and TRBJ1-2, with 8 nucleotides matching TRBD1. The V segment lost 4 bases and the J segment 7 bases; nucleotides outside the gene matches: 8. In germline, CDR1 is KGHSH, CDR2 LQKENI. CDR3 length: 14 residues. The CDR3: CASSRTGLRSGYTF. CDR3 in DNA: TGTGCCAGCTCACGGACAGGGCTACGGTCTGGCTACACCTTC.

A note on this clone: Other DNA sequences within the sample encode an identical CDR3. The rearrangement links TRBV2 to TRBJ1-2; D gene uncertain. Germline loops: CDR1 SNHLY, CDR2 FYNNEI. The ends were cut back, 3 bases at V and 3 bases at J, with 17 bases in the middle. The CDR3 has 16 amino acids. The CDR3 nucleotides are TGTGCCAGCAGTGAGGAGGGCTCGCCCGTCTACTATGGCTACACCTTC. This translates into CASSEEGSPVYYGYTF.

This sequence joins TRBV9 and TRBJ1-4; 7 bases match TRBD1. CDR1 is SGDLS and CDR2 is YYNGEE in the germline V gene. V lost 3 bases, J lost 3 bases, and 14 bases stayed unmatched. This CDR3 has 18 amino acids. The CDR3 loop reads CASSGSIRKQGSNEKLFF. The CDR3 DNA sequence: TGTGCCAGCAGCGGAAGCATACGCAAACAGGGGTCTAATGAAAAACTGTTTTTT.

The V gene is TRBV18, the J gene TRBJ2-1; 7 bases match TRBD1. The length of the CDR3 is 14 residues. The trim removed 4 bases at V and 2 bases at J, leaving 2 bases unmatched. Looked up from germline, CDR1 is KGHSH and CDR2 is LQKENI. The CDR3 here is CASSLQGTYNEQFF. The DNA of the CDR3 is TGTGCCAGCTCACTACAGGGGACCTACAATGAGCAGTTCTTC.

The chain's CDR3 is CASSMGGYEQYF. The CDR3 coding sequence is TGTGCCAGTAGTATGGGGGGCTACGAGCAGTACTTC. The chain joins TRBV19 to TRBJ2-7, with D possibly being TRBD2 (6 bases). This CDR3 has 12 residues. V lost 3 bases, J lost 3 bases, and 6 bases lay in between. Germline-derived CDR1 and CDR2 are LNHDA and SQIVND (reference sequence).

Here the CDR3 reads CASSLTGISGANVLTF. The CDR3 DNA follows: TGCGCCAGCAGCCTTACAGGGATCTCTGGGGCCAACGTCCTGACTTTC. The genes are TRBV5-1 and TRBJ2-6; tentatively, D is TRBD1 (6 bases). The V gene's germline CDR1 is SGHRS and CDR2 YFSETQ. This CDR3 is built from 16 residues. Trimming cost V 4 bases and J 0 bases, with 11 bases left between them.

This clone was recorded only once. The chain has TRBV5-5 and TRBJ2-1; possibly TRBD1 for D (5 bases). The length of the CDR3 is 15 residues. CDR1 SGHKS and CDR2 YYEKEE come from the germline V gene (reference sequence). Trimming left V 1 base short and J 6 bases short, with 14 bases between. The chain's CDR3 is CASSLLGQFLNEQFF. The DNA of the CDR3 is TGTGCCAGCAGCTTGTTGGGGCAGTTCCTCAATGAGCAGTTCTTC.